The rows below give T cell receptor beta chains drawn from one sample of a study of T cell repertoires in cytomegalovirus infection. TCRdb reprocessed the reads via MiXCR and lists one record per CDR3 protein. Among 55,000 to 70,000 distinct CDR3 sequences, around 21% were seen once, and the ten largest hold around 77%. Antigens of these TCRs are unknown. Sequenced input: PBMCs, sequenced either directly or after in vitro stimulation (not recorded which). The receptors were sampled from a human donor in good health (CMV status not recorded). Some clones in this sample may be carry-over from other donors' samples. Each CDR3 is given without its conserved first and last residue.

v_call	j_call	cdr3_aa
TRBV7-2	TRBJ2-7	ASSSTTGLAGNY
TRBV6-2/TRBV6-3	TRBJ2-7	ASSQTSGPLQY
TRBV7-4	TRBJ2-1	ASSLGGGSPTTNEQF
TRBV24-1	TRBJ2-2	ATKRGQDTGELF
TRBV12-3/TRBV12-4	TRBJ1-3	ASHGGGSGNTIY
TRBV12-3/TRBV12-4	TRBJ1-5	ASSFEQGGIGQPQH
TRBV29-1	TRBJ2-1	SVEGRGSLYEQF
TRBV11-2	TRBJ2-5	ASSLVPRQETQY
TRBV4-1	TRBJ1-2	ASSQSDLGVAYGYT
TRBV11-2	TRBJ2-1	ASSQQSGGYNEQF
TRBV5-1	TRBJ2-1	ASSFRGPRNEQF
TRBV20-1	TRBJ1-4	SVEAATNEKLF
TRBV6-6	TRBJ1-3	ASSYGTANSGNTIY
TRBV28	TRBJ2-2	ASSTRTGVEYTGELF
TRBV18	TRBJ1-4	ASSRFRQAAAANEKLF
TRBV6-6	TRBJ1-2	ASSYSSLSGGTAPYGYT
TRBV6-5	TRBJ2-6	ASSYYPPREANVLT
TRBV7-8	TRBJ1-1	ASSLVIQGITNTEAF
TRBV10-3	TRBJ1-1	AIRGGQGNTEAF
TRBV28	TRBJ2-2	ASSLYRQGPTGELF
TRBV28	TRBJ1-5	ASKNRVDQPQH
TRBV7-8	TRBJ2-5	ASSLVRQETQY
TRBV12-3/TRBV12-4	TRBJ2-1	ASSPNPGLAGDNEQF
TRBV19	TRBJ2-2	ASSLTRTGELF
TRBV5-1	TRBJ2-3	ASTAGVRTDTQY
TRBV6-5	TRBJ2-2	ASSYLGLFRTGELF
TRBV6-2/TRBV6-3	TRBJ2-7	ASSYGGGRYEQY
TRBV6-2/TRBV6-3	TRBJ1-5	ASSYQNRGNQPQH
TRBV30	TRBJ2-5	AWSTPGLAVQETQY
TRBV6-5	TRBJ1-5	ASSLTAGDQPQH
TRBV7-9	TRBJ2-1	ASSPTVYNEQF
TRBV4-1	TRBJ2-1	ASSHGLAGGPQF
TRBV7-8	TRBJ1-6	ASGEGQISPLH
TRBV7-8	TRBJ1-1	ASSLELGIEAF
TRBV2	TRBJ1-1	ASRLDRPSMNTEAF